These 11 T cell receptor beta chains came from one sample sequenced in a study of blood T cell repertoires in COVID-19. Sequenced by immunoSEQ multiplex PCR; TCRdb stores in-frame clones only, minus some. The sample lists 200,000 to 250,000 clones, 80% to 90% occurring once. The sequenced sample was peripheral blood. The source is a woman of 80 years or more with COVID-19, enrolled during active disease.

The chain links TRBV30 to TRBJ1-2, with a possible D match to TRBD1 (6 bases). The length of the CDR3 is 13 residues. With 2 bases removed from V and 0 bases from J, the gap between germline ends came to 7 bases. Germline values: CDR1 GTSNPN, CDR2 SVGIG (reference sequence). CDR3 sequence: CAWSKGANYGYTF. CDR3 DNA sequence: TGTGCCTGGAGTAAGGGGGCTAACTATGGCTACACCTTC.

Points on this clone: This sample includes further DNA sequences coding for the same CDR3. The J gene is TRBJ1-2, the V gene TRBV29-1; D uncertain. The CDR3 runs to 11 residues. Germline assignment: CDR1 SQVTM and CDR2 ANQGSEA. Trimming left V 4 bases short and J 5 bases short, with 8 bases between. The CDR3 reads CSVGGVYGYTF. CDR3 sequence (DNA): TGCAGCGTTGGCGGGGTATATGGCTACACCTTC.

The genes are TRBV5-1 and TRBJ2-3; D call uncertain. The germline V gene encodes CDR1 SGHRS and CDR2 YFSETQ. The germline V and J ends were trimmed by 0 bases and 6 bases, with 8 bases remaining between them. This CDR3 contains 13 residues. The CDR3 sequence is CASSLAPPDTQYF. CDR3 sequence (DNA): TGCGCCAGCAGCTTGGCCCCCCCTGATACGCAGTATTTT.

The chain joins TRBV7-2 to TRBJ2-7; 12 nucleotides line up with TRBD2. The germline CDR1 and CDR2 sequences are SGHTA and FQGNSA. After removal of 6 bases from V and 3 bases from J, the junction contained 6 bases not matched to a gene. CDR3 length: 15 amino acids. CDR3 bases: TGTGCCAGCAGACCAAGACTAGCGGGAGACTACGAGCAGTACTTC. Protein product: CASRPRLAGDYEQYF.

The chain links TRBV7-2 to TRBJ2-1, with 11 bases that match TRBD2. V shed 5 bases and J 12 bases; nucleotides not matched to a gene: 3. CDR1 SGHTA and CDR2 FQGNSA come from the germline V gene. This CDR3 has 12 amino acids. CDR3 in DNA: TGTGCCAGCAGCCAGACTAGCGGGACGCAGTTCTTC. The encoded protein is CASSQTSGTQFF.

This clone has just one count. This rearrangement joins TRBV6-5 to TRBJ1-1; no definite D call. Trimming left V 4 bases short and J 4 bases short, with 16 bases between. Germline assignment: CDR1 MNHEY and CDR2 SVGAGI. The CDR3 loop spans 15 amino acids. The CDR3 sequence: CASSSLFSLPTEAFF. The CDR3 DNA follows: TGTGCCAGCAGTTCTCTTTTTTCTCTACCCACTGAAGCTTTCTTT.

This sequence joins TRBV7-9 and TRBJ2-7; possibly TRBD2 for D (6 bases). CDR3 length: 13 residues. Between the trimmed V and J ends, which lost 7 bases and 0 bases, there was a span of 10 bases. In germline, CDR1 is SEHNR, CDR2 FQNEAQ (reference sequence). CDR3 protein: CASNTGVSYEQYF. The CDR3 bases are TGTGCCAGCAACACGGGGGTCTCCTACGAGCAGTACTTC.

This clone was detected a few times. The V gene is TRBV29-1, the J gene TRBJ1-3, with D unresolved. Trimming pared 4 bases from V and 0 bases from J, leaving 13 bases between. This CDR3 has 15 amino acids. Germline-derived CDR1 and CDR2 are SQVTM and ANQGSEA. The CDR3 loop is CSVGHGRTSGNTIYF. CDR3 nucleotide sequence: TGCAGCGTTGGTCACGGTCGAACCTCTGGAAACACCATATATTTT.

The DNA for the CDR3 is TGTGCCTGGAGTGGGGGGCTGAATGGCTACACCTTC. It translates to CAWSGGLNGYTF. V is TRBV30 and J is TRBJ1-2; maybe TRBD1 (6 bases). This CDR3 region has 12 residues. Germline V gene data show CDR1 as GTSNPN and CDR2 as SVGIG (reference sequence). V dropped 1 base and J dropped 6 bases, with 9 bases sitting between them. The entire variable domain, with the rest obtained from reference TRBV30 and TRBJ1-2, is as follows: SQTIHQWPATLVQPVGSPLSLECTVEGTSNPNLYWYRQAAGRGLQLLFYSVGIGQISSEVPQNLSASRPQDRQFILSSKKLLLSDSGFYLCAWSGGLNGYTFGSGTRLTVV.

The genes are TRBV6-5 and TRBJ1-2; TRBD1 is a possible D gene (6 bases). The CDR3 runs to 14 residues. The germline V gene encodes CDR1 MNHEY and CDR2 SVGAGI. The germline V and J ends were trimmed by 2 bases and 1 base, with 8 bases remaining between them. DNA of the CDR3: TGTGCCAGCAGTTACGAGGACAGTAACTATGGCTACACCTTC. Protein sequence: CASSYEDSNYGYTF.

The CDR3 nucleotides are TGTGCCAGCTCACCCCTAAGTACAGAGAACACTGAAGCTTTCTTT. Translation: CASSPLSTENTEAFF. The chain links TRBV18 to TRBJ1-1; no clear D gene. CDR3 length: 15 amino acids. Looked up from germline, CDR1 is KGHSH and CDR2 is LQKENI. The V gene lost 3 bases and the J gene lost 1 base, with 12 bases spanning the gap.